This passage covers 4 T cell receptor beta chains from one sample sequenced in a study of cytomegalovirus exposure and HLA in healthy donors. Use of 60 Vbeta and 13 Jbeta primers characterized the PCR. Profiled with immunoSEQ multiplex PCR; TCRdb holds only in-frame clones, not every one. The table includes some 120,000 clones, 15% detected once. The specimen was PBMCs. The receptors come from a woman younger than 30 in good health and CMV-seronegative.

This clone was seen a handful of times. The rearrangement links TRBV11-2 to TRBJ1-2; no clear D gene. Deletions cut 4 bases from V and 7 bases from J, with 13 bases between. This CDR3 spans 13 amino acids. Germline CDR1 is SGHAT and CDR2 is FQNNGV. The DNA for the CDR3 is TGTGCCAGCAGCTCGCTCATCAGGTTTGGCTACACCTTC. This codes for CASSSLIRFGYTF.

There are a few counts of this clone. CDR3 amino acids: CASSRTIRTGLNEKLFF. The CDR3 DNA sequence: TGTGCCAGCAGCCGCACAATACGGACAGGGCTTAATGAAAAACTGTTTTTT. The V gene is TRBV4-2, the J gene TRBJ1-4; 8 bases are a match to TRBD1. The CDR3 loop spans 17 amino acids. J lost 4 bases, V lost 4 bases, and 11 bases had no gene match. Germline V CDR1 and CDR2: LGHNA, YNFKEQ.

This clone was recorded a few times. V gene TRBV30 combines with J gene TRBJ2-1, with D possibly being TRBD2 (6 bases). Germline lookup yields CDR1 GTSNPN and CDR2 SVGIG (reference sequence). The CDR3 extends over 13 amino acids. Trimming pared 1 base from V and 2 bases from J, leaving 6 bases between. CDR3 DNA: TGTGCCTGGAGTGCGGGAGCCTACAATGAGCAGTTCTTC. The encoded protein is CAWSAGAYNEQFF.

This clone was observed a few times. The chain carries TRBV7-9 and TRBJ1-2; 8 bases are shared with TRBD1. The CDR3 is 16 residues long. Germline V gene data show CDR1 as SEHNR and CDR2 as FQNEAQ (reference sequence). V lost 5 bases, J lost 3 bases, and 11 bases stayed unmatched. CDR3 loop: CASSTNGQGLDYGYTF. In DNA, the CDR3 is TGTGCCAGCAGCACCAACGGACAGGGTTTAGACTATGGCTACACCTTC.